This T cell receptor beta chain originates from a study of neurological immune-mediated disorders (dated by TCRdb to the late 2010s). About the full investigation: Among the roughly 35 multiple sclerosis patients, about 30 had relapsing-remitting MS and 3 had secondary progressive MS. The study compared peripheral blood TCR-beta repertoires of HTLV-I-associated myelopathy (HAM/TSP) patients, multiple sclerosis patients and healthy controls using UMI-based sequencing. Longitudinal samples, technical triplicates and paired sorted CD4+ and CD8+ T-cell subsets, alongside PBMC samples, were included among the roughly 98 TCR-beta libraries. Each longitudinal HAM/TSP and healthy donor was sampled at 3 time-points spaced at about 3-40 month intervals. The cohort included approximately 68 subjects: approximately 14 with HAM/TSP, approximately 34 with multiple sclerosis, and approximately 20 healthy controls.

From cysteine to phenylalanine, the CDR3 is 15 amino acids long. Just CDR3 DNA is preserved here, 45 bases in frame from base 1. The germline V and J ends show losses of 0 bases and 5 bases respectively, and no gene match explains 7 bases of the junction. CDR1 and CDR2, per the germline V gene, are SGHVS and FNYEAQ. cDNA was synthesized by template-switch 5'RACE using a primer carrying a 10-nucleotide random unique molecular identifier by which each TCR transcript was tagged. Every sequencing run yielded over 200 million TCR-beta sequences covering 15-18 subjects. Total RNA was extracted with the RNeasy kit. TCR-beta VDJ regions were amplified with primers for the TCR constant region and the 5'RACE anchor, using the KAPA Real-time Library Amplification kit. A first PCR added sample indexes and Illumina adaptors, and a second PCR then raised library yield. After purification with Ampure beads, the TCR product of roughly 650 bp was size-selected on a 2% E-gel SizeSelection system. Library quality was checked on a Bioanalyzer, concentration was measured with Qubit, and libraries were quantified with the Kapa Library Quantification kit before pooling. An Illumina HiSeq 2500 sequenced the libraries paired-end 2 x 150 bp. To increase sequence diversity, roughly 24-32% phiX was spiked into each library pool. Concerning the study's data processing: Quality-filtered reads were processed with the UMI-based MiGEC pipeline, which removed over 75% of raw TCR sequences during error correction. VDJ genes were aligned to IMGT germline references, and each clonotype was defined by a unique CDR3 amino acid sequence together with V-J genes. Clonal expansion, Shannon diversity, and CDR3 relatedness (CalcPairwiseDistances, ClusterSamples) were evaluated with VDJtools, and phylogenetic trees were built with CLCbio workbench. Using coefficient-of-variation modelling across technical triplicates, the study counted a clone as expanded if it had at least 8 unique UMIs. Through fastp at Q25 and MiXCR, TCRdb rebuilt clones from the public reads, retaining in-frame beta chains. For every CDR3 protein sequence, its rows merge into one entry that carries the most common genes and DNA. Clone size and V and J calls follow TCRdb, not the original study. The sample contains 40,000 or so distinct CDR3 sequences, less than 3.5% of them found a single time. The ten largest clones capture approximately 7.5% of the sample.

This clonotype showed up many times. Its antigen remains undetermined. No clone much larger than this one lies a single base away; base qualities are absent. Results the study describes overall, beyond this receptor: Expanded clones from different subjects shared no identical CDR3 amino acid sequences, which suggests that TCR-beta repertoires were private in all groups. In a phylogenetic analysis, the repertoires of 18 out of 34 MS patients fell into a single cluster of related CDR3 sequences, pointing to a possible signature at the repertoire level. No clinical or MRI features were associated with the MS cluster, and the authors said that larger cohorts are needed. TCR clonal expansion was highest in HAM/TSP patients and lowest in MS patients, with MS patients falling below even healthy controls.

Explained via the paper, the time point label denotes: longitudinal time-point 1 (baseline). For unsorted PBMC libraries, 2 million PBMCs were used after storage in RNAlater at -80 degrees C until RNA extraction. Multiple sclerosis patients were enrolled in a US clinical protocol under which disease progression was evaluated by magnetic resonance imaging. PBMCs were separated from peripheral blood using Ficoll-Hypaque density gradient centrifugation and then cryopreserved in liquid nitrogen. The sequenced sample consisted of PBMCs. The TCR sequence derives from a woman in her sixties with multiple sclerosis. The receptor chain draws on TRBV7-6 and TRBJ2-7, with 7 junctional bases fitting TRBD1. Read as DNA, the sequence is TGTGCCAGCAGCTTAGCAGGGGGCGCCCGGGACGAGCAGTACTTC. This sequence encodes CASSLAGGARDEQYF.